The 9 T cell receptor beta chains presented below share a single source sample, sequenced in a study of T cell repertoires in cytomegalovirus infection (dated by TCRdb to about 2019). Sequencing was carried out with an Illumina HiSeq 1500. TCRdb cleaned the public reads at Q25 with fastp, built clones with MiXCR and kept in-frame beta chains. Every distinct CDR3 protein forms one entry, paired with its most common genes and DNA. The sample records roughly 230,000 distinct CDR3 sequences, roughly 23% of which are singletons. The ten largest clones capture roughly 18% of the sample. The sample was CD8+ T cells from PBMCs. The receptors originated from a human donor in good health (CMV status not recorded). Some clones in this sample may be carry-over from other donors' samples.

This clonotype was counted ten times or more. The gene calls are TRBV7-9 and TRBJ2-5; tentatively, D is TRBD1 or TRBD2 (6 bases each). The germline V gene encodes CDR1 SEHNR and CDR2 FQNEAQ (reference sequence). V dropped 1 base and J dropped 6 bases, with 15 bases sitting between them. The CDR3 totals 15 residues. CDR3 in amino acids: CASSLEKQGLKTQYF. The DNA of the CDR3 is TGTGCCAGCAGCTTAGAAAAACAGGGACTGAAGACCCAGTACTTC.

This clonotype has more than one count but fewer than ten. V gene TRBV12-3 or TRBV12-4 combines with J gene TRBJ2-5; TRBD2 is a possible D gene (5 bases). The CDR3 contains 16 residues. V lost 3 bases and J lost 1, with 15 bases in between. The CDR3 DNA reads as TGTGCCAGCAGTTTTATGGCAGGACTTCCCCAAGAGACCCAGTACTTC. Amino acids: CASSFMAGLPQETQYF.

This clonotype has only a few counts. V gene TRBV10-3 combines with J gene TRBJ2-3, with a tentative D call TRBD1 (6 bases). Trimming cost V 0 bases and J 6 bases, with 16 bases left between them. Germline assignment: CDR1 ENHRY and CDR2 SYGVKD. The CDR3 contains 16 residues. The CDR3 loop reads CAISESGALGPDTQYF. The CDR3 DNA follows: TGTGCCATCAGTGAGTCGGGGGCGCTTGGACCCGATACGCAGTATTTT.

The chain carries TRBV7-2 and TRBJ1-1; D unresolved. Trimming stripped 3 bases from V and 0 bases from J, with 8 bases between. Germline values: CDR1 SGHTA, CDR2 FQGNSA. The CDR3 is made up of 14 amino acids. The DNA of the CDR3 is TGTGCCAGCAGCTTTTATGGGGTGAACACTGAAGCTTTCTTT. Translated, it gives CASSFYGVNTEAFF.

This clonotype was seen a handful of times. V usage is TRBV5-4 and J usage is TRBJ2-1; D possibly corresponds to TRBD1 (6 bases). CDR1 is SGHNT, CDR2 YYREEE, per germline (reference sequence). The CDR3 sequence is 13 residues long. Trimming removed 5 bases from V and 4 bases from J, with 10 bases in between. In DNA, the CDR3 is TGTGCCAGCAGTCGGACAGAATACAATGAGCAGTTCTTC. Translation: CASSRTEYNEQFF.

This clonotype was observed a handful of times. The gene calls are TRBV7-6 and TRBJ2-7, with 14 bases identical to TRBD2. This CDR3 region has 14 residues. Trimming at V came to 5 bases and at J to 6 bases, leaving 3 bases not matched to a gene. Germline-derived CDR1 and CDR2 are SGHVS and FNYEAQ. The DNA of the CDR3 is TGTGCCAGCAGCGGGACTAGCGGGGGTATCGAGCAGTACTTC. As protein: CASSGTSGGIEQYF. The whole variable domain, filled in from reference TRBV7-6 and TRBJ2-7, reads GAGVSQSPRYKVTKRGQDVALRCDPISGHVSLYWYRQALGQGPEFLTYFNYEAQQDKSGLPNDRFSAERPEGSISTLTIQRTEQRDSAMYRCASSGTSGGIEQYFGPGTRLTVT.

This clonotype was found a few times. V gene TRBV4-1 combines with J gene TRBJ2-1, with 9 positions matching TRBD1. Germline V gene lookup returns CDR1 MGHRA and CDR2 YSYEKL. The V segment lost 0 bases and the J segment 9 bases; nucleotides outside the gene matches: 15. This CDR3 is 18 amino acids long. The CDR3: CASSQDPLGQGPSGEQFF. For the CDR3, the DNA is TGCGCCAGCAGCCAAGATCCCCTCGGACAGGGGCCTAGCGGTGAGCAGTTCTTC.

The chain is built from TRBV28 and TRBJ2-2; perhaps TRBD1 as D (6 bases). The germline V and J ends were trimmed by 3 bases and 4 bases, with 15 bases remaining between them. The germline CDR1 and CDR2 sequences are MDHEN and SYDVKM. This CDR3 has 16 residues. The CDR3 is CASSFYFQGSTGELFF. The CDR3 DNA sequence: TGTGCCAGCAGTTTTTATTTTCAGGGGAGCACCGGGGAGCTGTTTTTT. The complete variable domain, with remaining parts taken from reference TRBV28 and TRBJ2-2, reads DVKVTQSSRYLVKRTGEKVFLECVQDMDHENMFWYRQDPGLGLRLIYFSYDVKMKEKGDIPEGYSVSREKKERFSLILESASTNQTSMYLCASSFYFQGSTGELFFGEGSRLTVL.

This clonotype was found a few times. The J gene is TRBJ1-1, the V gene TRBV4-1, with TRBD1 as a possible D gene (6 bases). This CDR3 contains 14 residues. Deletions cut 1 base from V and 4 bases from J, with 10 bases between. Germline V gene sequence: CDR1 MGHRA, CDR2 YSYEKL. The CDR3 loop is CASSQGTGTTEAFF. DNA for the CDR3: TGCGCCAGCAGCCAAGGTACAGGGACCACTGAAGCTTTCTTT.